Given below is one T cell receptor beta chain in context. The antigen it recognizes is unknown. The sample holds no much larger clone one base away, and base qualities are not on file. These data belong to a study of blood T cells in healthy people across ages (dated by TCRdb to between 2014 and 2016). For the wider study: In model experiments, roughly one uniquely barcoded TCR beta cDNA molecule per two T cells was captured by template switching. Using deep sequencing normalized with unique cDNA molecular identifiers, the study measured how TCR beta repertoire diversity changes with age. Donors were grouped into four age groups: young (average approximately 16 years), middle-aged (under 40), aged (around 56) and long-lived (just over 80). To avoid experimental bias, donors of different ages were distributed randomly across sequencing lanes. For two donors (one aged 18 to 30 and one aged 80 or older), the study analyzed two additional independent replicas of 1 million unique cDNA reads from the same blood draw. The investigation overall reported the following: Estimates of total diversity based on one million sequenced T cells were considered lower bounds and underestimates. Because donor CMV infection status was unknown, age-related changes in expanded clonotypes were potentially confounded. There was a strong correlation between observed TCR beta diversity and the percentage of naive T cells measured by flow cytometry. Observed TCR beta diversity per million T cells fell roughly linearly with age, and a significant reduction was already apparent by age around 39. Since profiling was done on bulk unsorted PBMCs, naive and antigen-experienced compartments could not be conclusively compared. Compared with the aged group, the long-lived group had more naive CD4+ T cells, fewer expanded clones and increased TCR diversity, a pattern suggesting age selection.

The donors were 40 or so Caucasian individuals from Russia, aged roughly 6 to 100 years, who were systemically healthy. Each donor gave 8.5 to 10 milliliters of peripheral blood, collected into EDTA-treated Vacutainer tubes. PBMCs were isolated by Ficoll-Paque density-gradient centrifugation, with at least 6 million obtained per sample. Total RNA, at least 6 micrograms per sample, was extracted from PBMCs with Trizol reagent. For every donor, flow cytometry on a PBMC aliquot measured the percentage of naive CD45RAhigh/CD27high T cells. Receptor amplification or capture employed 5' RACE. Sequencing was performed on an Illumina HiSeq 2500. A second PCR of about 7 to 12 cycles was run with a J-beta primer mix and a sample-barcoded 5' primer. A unique molecular identifier was introduced onto each TCR beta cDNA molecule by a template-switch 5' adaptor carrying 12 random nucleotides. Each sample yielded at least 2.5 million CDR3-containing paired-end reads. The Mint cDNA synthesis kit, primed by a TRBC-specific oligonucleotide, was used to synthesize first-strand cDNA from all RNA. After uracil-DNA glycosylase treatment, a first 18-cycle PCR used universal primers M1SS and BC2_uni_R on all cDNA. The authors' pipeline ran thus. For normalization, 1 million high-quality reads were randomly selected from each sample, with every read carrying a distinct molecular identifier. Reads with shared molecular identifiers were discarded instead of being binned into consensus sequences. MiTCR, run with a Q25 quality threshold and the strictest error-elimination algorithm, handled CDR3 identification, clonotype clustering and error correction. Lower-bound total TCR beta diversity was estimated with a nonparametric unseen species model using Euler transformation. Using fastp trimming at Q25 and MiXCR clonotype assembly, TCRdb reanalyzed the public sequencing data and kept in-frame beta chains. Identical CDR3 protein sequences are pooled into one entry, listed with their most common genes and DNA. TCRdb assigned the V and J calls; the authors' analysis was not used. This sample has about 690,000 distinct CDR3 sequences in its table, and roughly 41% of those were observed once. The ten biggest clones cover approximately 31% of the sample.

The CDR3 spans 13 residues, from the cysteine through the phenylalanine. The retained sequence is limited to the CDR3, 39 bases, with the frame set at the first base. As encoded in the germline V gene, CDR1 is MNHNS while CDR2 is SASEGT. V is cut by 3 bases and J by 3 bases, and the space between the germline ends is 8 bases. Sequenced material: blood. The sequence links TRBV6-1 to TRBJ1-2; the D gene assignment is ambiguous. The TCR originated in a man older than 75 in good health. The nucleotides are TGTGCCAGCAGTGAGGCAGGACACTATGGCTACACCTTC. Translated, it reads CASSEAGHYGYTF.